This T cell receptor (beta chain) comes out of a study of neoadjuvant nivolumab and ipilimumab in lung cancer. Study-level points and caveats: From pretherapy to surgery, tumor richness and clonality rose with dual therapy. TCR richness and clonality were higher in tumors than adjacent uninvolved lung.

The sample holds one count of this clone. Antigen specificity is unknown. Trimming took 6 bases from V and 4 from J, leaving 15 bases between them. This CDR3 region has 14 residues. CDR1 and CDR2 (germline): LGHNT, FRNRAP. The method was immunoSEQ multiplex PCR; TCRdb's version includes in-frame clones alone and lacks a portion of them. Of tens of thousands of clones in the sample, about 92% were seen once. The sample was peripheral blood, taken after neoadjuvant nivolumab, alone or with ipilimumab, at or shortly before surgery. The V call is TRBV12-5, the J call TRBJ1-2, with D perhaps TRBD1 (6 bases). The receptor comes from an adult with non-small cell lung cancer. DNA of the CDR3: TGTGCTAGTGGCCCCGGACAGTCCTTCTATGGCTACACCTTC. Amino acid sequence: CASGPGQSFYGYTF.